This TCR beta chain is drawn from a study of shared clonotypes between healthy human individuals. Study as a whole: CD8 memory received one plate per donor, CD8 naive two, CD4 memory three and CD4 naive three. Study-level findings and limits: Non-shared clonotypes displayed generation probabilities falling below those of clonotypes present in all four donors. How much donors shared clonotypes was expected to be affected by sequencing depth.

In the naive CD8 group, cells lacked CD45RO and were positively selected for CCR7, so terminally differentiated effector memory CD45RA+ cells were left out. Assay: immunoSEQ multiplex PCR; the TCRdb copy retains only in-frame clones and omits some. The sample contains roughly 2 million clones, 85% to 95% of which appear only once. In regard to this clone: Its specificity is unknown.

This CDR3 comprises 14 residues. The germline CDR1 and CDR2 sequences are ENHRY and SYGVKD. V was clipped by 8 bases and J by 1 base, with 14 bases between them. This receptor was taken from a man aged 18 to 30 in good health. Sequenced sample: naive CD8+ T cells sorted from blood. This sequence joins TRBV10-3 and TRBJ1-2, with D possibly being TRBD1 (6 bases). The DNA for the CDR3 is TGTGCCATCGCGGGGGGCGAGGTTAACTATGGCTACACCTTC. Residues: CAIAGGEVNYGYTF.